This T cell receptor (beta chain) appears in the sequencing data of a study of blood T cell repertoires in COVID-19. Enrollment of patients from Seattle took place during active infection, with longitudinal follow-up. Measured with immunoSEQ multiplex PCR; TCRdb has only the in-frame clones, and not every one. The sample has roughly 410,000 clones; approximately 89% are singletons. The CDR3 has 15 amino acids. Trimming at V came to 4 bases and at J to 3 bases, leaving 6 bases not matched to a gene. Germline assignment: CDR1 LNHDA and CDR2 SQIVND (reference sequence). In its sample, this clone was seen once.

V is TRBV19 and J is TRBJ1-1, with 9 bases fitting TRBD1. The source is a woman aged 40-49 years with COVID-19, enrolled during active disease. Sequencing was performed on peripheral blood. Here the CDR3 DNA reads TGTGCCAGTAGTAACGGACAGGGGCACTACACTGAAGCTTTCTTT. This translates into CASSNGQGHYTEAFF.